The entry below describes one T cell receptor beta chain. The entry originates in a study of blood T cell repertoires in COVID-19. Study-level background: PBMCs, B-cell-depleted T cells, or T cells were the source of the cDNA or gDNA that made up the material.

Assay: immunoSEQ multiplex PCR; the TCRdb copy retains only in-frame clones and omits some. The repertoire consists of a few hundred thousand clones, with around 80% occurring once and the leading ten covering 1% to 1.5%. Germline assignment: CDR1 SGHRS and CDR2 YFSETQ. Trimming removed 4 bases from V and 3 bases from J, with 11 bases in between. The CDR3 runs 14 residues. The chain carries TRBV5-1 and TRBJ1-3, with a weak D call TRBD1 (6 bases). Sequencing used peripheral blood. This sequence was found in a woman in her forties or fifties with acute or convalescent COVID-19. Here the CDR3 DNA reads TGCGCCAGCAGCCCCGGGGGGCTTGGAAACACCATATATTTT. Protein product: CASSPGGLGNTIYF.